The 28 T cell receptor beta chains reported below all come from one sample, sequenced in a study of graft-versus-host responses after intestinal transplantation. Method: immunoSEQ multiplex PCR; TCRdb's copy keeps in-frame clones and lacks some. The sample shows 85,000 to 100,000 clones, 92% of them seen only once. For these TCRs, the target antigens are not known. The material sequenced was unstimulated CD8+ T cells sorted from spleen or lymph node cells, taken before transplant. The source of these receptors is a human donor who was the organ donor for an intestinal transplant.

This clone was detected once. The chain has TRBV27 and TRBJ2-3, with TRBD1 as a possible D gene (5 bases). Trimming cost V 2 bases and J 2 bases, with 8 bases left between them. The CDR3 runs to 14 residues. Germline lookup yields CDR1 MNHEY and CDR2 SMNVEV (reference sequence). The CDR3 is CASSLTGDTDTQYF. CDR3 nucleotides: TGTGCCAGCAGTTTAACAGGTGACACAGATACGCAGTATTTT.

The J gene is TRBJ2-1, the V gene TRBV9; 7 nucleotides align to TRBD2. After removal of 1 base from V and 7 bases from J, the junction contained 17 bases not matched to a gene. CDR3 length: 18 amino acids. CDR1 SGDLS and CDR2 YYNGEE come from the germline V gene. The CDR3 DNA follows: TGTGCCAGCAGCGTACGAGGGGTGGCGGGAGAGGTGTGGAATGAGCAGTTCTTC. It yields the protein CASSVRGVAGEVWNEQFF. Based on the CDR3 plus reference TRBV9 and TRBJ2-1, the full variable domain is DSGVTQTPKHLITATGQRVTLRCSPRSGDLSVYWYQQSLDQGLQFLIQYYNGEERAKGNILERFSAQQFPDLHSELNLSSLELGDSALYFCASSVRGVAGEVWNEQFFGPGTRLTVL.

The chain has TRBV6-5 and TRBJ1-1; D call uncertain. This CDR3 has 11 amino acids. Trimming left V 8 bases short and J 5 bases short, with 9 bases between. In germline, CDR1 is MNHEY, CDR2 SVGAGI. For the CDR3, the DNA is TGTGCCAGCCGAACCGGGACTGAAGCTTTCTTT. This translates into CASRTGTEAFF.

This clone was counted a few times. The chain joins TRBV6-1 to TRBJ1-5; 10 bases map to TRBD1. J lost 6 bases, V lost 4 bases, and 3 bases had no gene match. There are 14 residues in the CDR3. Germline lookup yields CDR1 MNHNS and CDR2 SASEGT. The CDR3 DNA follows: TGTGCCAGCAGTGCAGACAGGGGGCGTCAGCCCCAGCATTTT. Amino acids: CASSADRGRQPQHF.

The CDR3 sequence: CASTPTGGTDTQYF. The CDR3 DNA reads as TGTGCCAGCACACCGACAGGGGGCACAGATACGCAGTATTTT. The chain carries TRBV6-5 and TRBJ2-3; TRBD1 matches at 8 bases. With 7 bases clipped from V and 1 base from J, the junction kept 4 bases outside the gene matches. The CDR3 loop spans 14 amino acids. Germline V gives CDR1 MNHEY, CDR2 SVGAGI.

This clone was recorded a few times. The J gene is TRBJ2-7, the V gene TRBV6-1; 7 bases map to TRBD2. The CDR3 has 14 amino acids. Per germline, CDR1 MNHNS and CDR2 SASEGT. The V gene end was trimmed by 7 bases and the J gene end by 2 bases; junction bases not matched to a gene: 8. CDR3 sequence (DNA): TGTGCCAGCACCCAAAGCGGGGTACCCTACGAGCAGTACTTC. It encodes CASTQSGVPYEQYF.

This clone was recorded only once. The chain couples TRBV6-5 to TRBJ2-1; 11 bases fit TRBD2. This CDR3 spans 16 amino acids. With 0 bases clipped from V and 6 bases from J, the junction kept 4 bases outside the gene matches. In germline, CDR1 is MNHEY, CDR2 SVGAGI. The DNA for the CDR3 is TGTGCCAGCAGTTACTCACTAGCGGGAGCCCCCAATGAGCAGTTCTTC. It yields the protein CASSYSLAGAPNEQFF.

The V call is TRBV6-5, the J call TRBJ1-5; 8 positions match TRBD1. CDR3 length: 15 residues. V shed 5 bases and J 2 bases; nucleotides not matched to a gene: 5. Per germline, CDR1 MNHEY and CDR2 SVGAGI. The CDR3 nucleotides read TGTGCCAGCAGTGCAGGGGGCTGGGGCAATCAGCCCCAGCATTTT. Translation gives CASSAGGWGNQPQHF.

The chain recombines TRBV19 with TRBJ2-3; 14 nucleotides align to TRBD2. The ends lost 0 bases at V and 5 bases at J; junction bases unmatched: 4. CDR3 size: 17 residues. The germline gives CDR1 LNHDA, CDR2 SQIVND (reference sequence). The CDR3 DNA reads TGTGCCAGTAGTATAGACCCGGGACTAGCGGGAGTAGATACGCAGTATTTT. This sequence encodes CASSIDPGLAGVDTQYF.

The chain is built from TRBV2 and TRBJ1-1; TRBD1 aligns across 7 bases. The length of the CDR3 is 13 residues. Germline CDR1 is SNHLY and CDR2 is FYNNEI. J gave up 4 bases and V 3 bases, and 2 bases lay outside the gene matches. The CDR3 sequence: CASSDRGATEAFF. CDR3 bases: TGTGCCAGCAGTGACAGGGGGGCCACTGAAGCTTTCTTT.

The chain joins TRBV5-1 to TRBJ1-5; 7 nucleotides agree with TRBD1. Germline V gives CDR1 SGHRS, CDR2 YFSETQ. The CDR3 is 15 amino acids. V lost 3 bases, J lost 0 bases, and 3 bases stayed unmatched. The CDR3 DNA is TGCGCCAGCAGCTGGGACAGTAATAGCAATCAGCCCCAGCATTTT. Translated: CASSWDSNSNQPQHF.

The rearrangement uses TRBV29-1 and TRBJ1-2; tentative D call: TRBD1 (5 bases). CDR1 is SQVTM, CDR2 ANQGSEA, per germline. The CDR3 has 11 amino acids. The ends were cut back, 2 bases at V and 6 bases at J, with 7 bases in the middle. For the CDR3, the DNA is TGCAGCGTTGAACGGGGGAATGGCTACACCTTC. This encodes CSVERGNGYTF.

The V and J genes are TRBV27 and TRBJ1-1; 7 positions agree with TRBD1. V was clipped by 6 bases and J by 0 bases; unmatched bases: 28. Germline loops: CDR1 MNHEY, CDR2 SMNVEV (reference sequence). This CDR3 comprises 22 residues. The CDR3 loop is CASSPSSGGFGVGWGMNTEAFF. In nucleotides, the CDR3 is TGTGCCAGCAGCCCCTCGTCAGGGGGTTTTGGGGTTGGTTGGGGAATGAACACTGAAGCTTTCTTT.

J is TRBJ2-1 and V is TRBV9; D ambiguous. V was pared by 0 bases and J by 6 bases, with 7 bases between. The germline CDR1 and CDR2 sequences are SGDLS and YYNGEE. This CDR3 is built from 13 residues. The CDR3 is CASSVDQANEQFF. CDR3 DNA: TGTGCCAGCAGCGTAGATCAGGCCAATGAGCAGTTCTTC. Filled out from reference TRBV9 and TRBJ2-1, the complete variable domain reads DSGVTQTPKHLITATGQRVTLRCSPRSGDLSVYWYQQSLDQGLQFLIQYYNGEERAKGNILERFSAQQFPDLHSELNLSSLELGDSALYFCASSVDQANEQFFGPGTRLTVL.

The rearrangement links TRBV28 to TRBJ1-1; D might be TRBD1 (6 bases). The germline CDR1 and CDR2 sequences are MDHEN and SYDVKM. Trimming shortened V by 6 bases and J by 2 bases, and 16 bases separated the two germline ends. This CDR3 spans 15 amino acids. CDR3 sequence: CASRSWTEDNTEAFF. The CDR3, as DNA: TGTGCCAGCAGAAGTTGGACAGAAGACAACACTGAAGCTTTCTTT.

The rearrangement uses TRBV27 and TRBJ2-2, with TRBD1 as a possible D gene (5 bases). Trimming removed 1 base at V and 6 bases at J, with 6 bases between. The CDR3 runs to 13 residues. The germline CDR1 and CDR2 sequences are MNHEY and SMNVEV (reference sequence). This CDR3 is CASSLLGPGELFF. CDR3 nucleotide sequence: TGTGCCAGCAGTTTATTGGGGCCCGGGGAGCTGTTTTTT.

This clone was picked up one time. The chain recombines TRBV29-1 with TRBJ2-3; TRBD1 might be the D (7 bases). The germline V gene encodes CDR1 SQVTM and CDR2 ANQGSEA. V lost 8 bases to trimming and J lost 5 bases, with 23 bases between them. This CDR3 region has 15 residues. The CDR3 region is CSLIGGGAFVDTQYF. As DNA, the CDR3 is TGCAGCCTCATCGGAGGGGGCGCTTTCGTAGATACGCAGTATTTT.

This chain connects TRBV15 to TRBJ2-7; D perhaps matches TRBD1 (6 bases). Germline V gene data show CDR1 as LNHNV and CDR2 as YYDKDF (reference sequence). Trimming cost V 0 bases and J 2 bases, with 11 bases left between them. The CDR3 is 15 residues long. CDR3: CATSRDGGEPYEQYF. The CDR3, as DNA: TGTGCCACCAGCAGAGATGGGGGCGAGCCCTACGAGCAGTACTTC. The complete variable domain, with remaining parts taken from reference TRBV15 and TRBJ2-7, reads DAMVIQNPRYQVTQFGKPVTLSCSQTLNHNVMYWYQQKSSQAPKLLFHYYDKDFNNEADTPDNFQSRRPNTSFCFLDIRSPGLGDTAMYLCATSRDGGEPYEQYFGPGTRLTVT.

The chain uses TRBV5-1 and TRBJ2-2; 9 nucleotides line up with TRBD1. Germline assignment: CDR1 SGHRS and CDR2 YFSETQ. V lost 1 base to trimming and J lost 4 bases; unmatched junction nucleotides: 2. This CDR3 spans 15 amino acids. The CDR3 protein is CASSLTGGITGELFF. CDR3 bases: TGCGCCAGCAGCTTGACAGGGGGCATCACCGGGGAGCTGTTTTTT. Based on the CDR3 plus reference TRBV5-1 and TRBJ2-2, the full variable domain is KAGVTQTPRYLIKTRGQQVTLSCSPISGHRSVSWYQQTPGQGLQFLFEYFSETQRNKGNFPGRFSGRQFSNSRSEMNVSTLELGDSALYLCASSLTGGITGELFFGEGSRLTVL.

The V call is TRBV27, the J call TRBJ2-2; 8 bases align to TRBD1. With 6 bases clipped from V and 5 bases from J, the junction kept 8 bases outside the gene matches. Germline values: CDR1 MNHEY, CDR2 SMNVEV (reference sequence). The CDR3 sequence is 15 residues long. The CDR3 DNA sequence: TGTGCCAGCAGAGAGACGACAGGGGTGACCGGGGAGCTGTTTTTT. Its protein product is CASRETTGVTGELFF.

V gene TRBV9 combines with J gene TRBJ2-1; the match to TRBD2 covers 9 bases. Trimming at V came to 0 bases and at J to 9 bases, leaving 7 bases not matched to a gene. CDR3 size: 15 residues. Germline-derived CDR1 and CDR2 are SGDLS and YYNGEE. The CDR3 coding sequence is TGTGCCAGCAGCGTAGGCGGGGGGGCAACCTCTGAGCAGTTCTTC. Its protein is CASSVGGGATSEQFF.

The chain links TRBV4-1 to TRBJ2-1, with D possibly matching TRBD2 (5 bases). The germline V gene has CDR1 MGHRA and CDR2 YSYEKL. The CDR3 runs to 16 residues. V gave up 0 bases and J gave up 8 bases, with 17 bases separating them. The CDR3 protein is CASSQDDLGLIDEQFF. The CDR3 bases are TGCGCCAGCAGCCAAGACGACCTAGGACTTATCGATGAGCAGTTCTTC.

The rearrangement uses TRBV5-5 and TRBJ2-3; D not resolved. Trimming removed 3 bases at V and 1 base at J, with 9 bases between. The CDR3 consists of 14 residues. The V gene's germline CDR1 is SGHKS and CDR2 YYEKEE (reference sequence). CDR3 sequence (DNA): TGTGCCAGCAGCTACGCGATTCGCACAGATACGCAGTATTTT. It translates to CASSYAIRTDTQYF.

This clone has a single count. The chain combines TRBV5-6 with TRBJ2-7; possible D gene TRBD2, 6 bases. The CDR3 runs to 13 residues. The ends were cut back, 4 bases at V and 7 bases at J, with 15 bases in the middle. Germline CDR1 SGHDT, CDR2 YYEEEE. The CDR3 spells CASSGGFVLEQYF. CDR3 in DNA: TGTGCCAGCAGCGGAGGGTTCGTCTTGGAGCAGTACTTC.

The V gene is TRBV5-1, the J gene TRBJ1-2; 9 nucleotides agree with TRBD1. The ends lost 4 bases at V and 6 bases at J; junction bases unmatched: 10. There are 15 residues in the CDR3. Germline CDR1 is SGHRS and CDR2 is YFSETQ. The CDR3 spells CASSLLDRGTDGYTF. The CDR3 coding sequence is TGCGCCAGCAGCCTTTTGGACAGGGGCACAGATGGCTACACCTTC.

The chain employs TRBV4-1 and TRBJ2-1; D is possibly TRBD2 (5 bases). Trimming left V 4 bases short and J 6 bases short, with 16 bases between. The CDR3 is 15 residues long. Germline-derived CDR1 and CDR2 are MGHRA and YSYEKL. The CDR3 DNA reads TGCGCCAGCAGCCGCACCTTCCCTAGCATCAATGAGCAGTTCTTC. It yields the protein CASSRTFPSINEQFF.

This chain connects TRBV28 to TRBJ2-1, with TRBD2 matching over 9 bases. The CDR3 loop spans 17 amino acids. CDR1 MDHEN and CDR2 SYDVKM come from the germline V gene. Trimming removed 3 bases from V and 7 bases from J; junction bases left unmatched: 13. The CDR3 reads CASSFFLRGLARNEQFF. The CDR3, as DNA: TGTGCCAGCAGTTTTTTTCTGCGTGGACTAGCGAGAAATGAGCAGTTCTTC.

This sequence joins TRBV19 and TRBJ1-5; D is uncertain. CDR3 size: 15 residues. The V gene's germline CDR1 is LNHDA and CDR2 SQIVND (reference sequence). V was cut by 0 bases and J by 0 bases, with 6 bases left in between. The CDR3 DNA reads as TGTGCCAGTAGTATAGACATTTTTAGCAATCAGCCCCAGCATTTT. It encodes CASSIDIFSNQPQHF.